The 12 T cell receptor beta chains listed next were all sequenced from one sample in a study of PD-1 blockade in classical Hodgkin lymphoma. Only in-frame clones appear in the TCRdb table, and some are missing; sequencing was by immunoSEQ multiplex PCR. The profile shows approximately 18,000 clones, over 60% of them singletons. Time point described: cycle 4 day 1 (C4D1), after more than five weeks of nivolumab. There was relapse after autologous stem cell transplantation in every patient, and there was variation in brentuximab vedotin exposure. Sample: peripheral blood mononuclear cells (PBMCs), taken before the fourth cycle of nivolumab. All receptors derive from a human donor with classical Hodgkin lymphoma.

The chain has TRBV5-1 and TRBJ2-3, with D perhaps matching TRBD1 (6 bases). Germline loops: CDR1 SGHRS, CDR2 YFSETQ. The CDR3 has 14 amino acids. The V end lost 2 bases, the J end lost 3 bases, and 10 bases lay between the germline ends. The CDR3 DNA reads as TGCGCCAGCAGCTTTCAGGGGCAGACAGATACGCAGTATTTT. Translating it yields CASSFQGQTDTQYF.

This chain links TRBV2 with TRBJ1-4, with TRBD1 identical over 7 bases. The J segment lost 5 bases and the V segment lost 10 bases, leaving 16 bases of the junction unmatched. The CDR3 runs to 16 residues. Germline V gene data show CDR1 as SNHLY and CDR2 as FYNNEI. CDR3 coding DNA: TGTGCCAATGACGTACGTGACAGGGACGGGAATGAAAAACTGTTTTTT. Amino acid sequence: CANDVRDRDGNEKLFF.

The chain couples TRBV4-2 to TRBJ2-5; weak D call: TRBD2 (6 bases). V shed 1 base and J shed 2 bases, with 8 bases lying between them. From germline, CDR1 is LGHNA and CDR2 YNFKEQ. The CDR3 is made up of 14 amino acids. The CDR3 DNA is TGTGCCAGCAGCCAAGTTGGGACTCAAGAGACCCAGTACTTC. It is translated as CASSQVGTQETQYF.

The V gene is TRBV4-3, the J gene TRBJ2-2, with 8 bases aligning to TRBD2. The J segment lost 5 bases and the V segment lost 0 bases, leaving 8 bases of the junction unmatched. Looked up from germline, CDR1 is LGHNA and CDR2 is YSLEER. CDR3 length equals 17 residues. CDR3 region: CASSQDRGLAGTGELFF. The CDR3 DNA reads TGCGCCAGCAGCCAAGATCGGGGTCTAGCGGGTACCGGGGAGCTGTTTTTT.

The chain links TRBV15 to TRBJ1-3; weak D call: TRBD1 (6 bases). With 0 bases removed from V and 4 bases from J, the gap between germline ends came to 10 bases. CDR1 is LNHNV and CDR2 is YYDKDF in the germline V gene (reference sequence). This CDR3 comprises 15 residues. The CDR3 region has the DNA TGTGCCACCAGCAGAGATACAGGGACGGGAAACACCATATATTTT. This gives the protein CATSRDTGTGNTIYF.

CDR3 sequence: CASSLIQNTEAFF. The CDR3 nucleotides read TGTGCCAGCAGCTTAATACAGAACACTGAAGCTTTCTTT. The V call is TRBV7-3, the J call TRBJ1-1, with D hard to call. The V and J ends lost 1 base and 1 base respectively, with 4 bases between them. This CDR3 is built from 13 residues. Germline assignment: CDR1 SGHTA and CDR2 FQGTGA.

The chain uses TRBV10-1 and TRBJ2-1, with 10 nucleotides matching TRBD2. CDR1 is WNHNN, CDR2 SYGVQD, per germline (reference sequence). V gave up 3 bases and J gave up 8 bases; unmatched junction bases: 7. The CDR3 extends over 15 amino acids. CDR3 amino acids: CASSEWLAGEDEQFF. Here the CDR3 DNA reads TGCGCCAGCAGTGAATGGCTAGCGGGAGAGGATGAGCAGTTCTTC.

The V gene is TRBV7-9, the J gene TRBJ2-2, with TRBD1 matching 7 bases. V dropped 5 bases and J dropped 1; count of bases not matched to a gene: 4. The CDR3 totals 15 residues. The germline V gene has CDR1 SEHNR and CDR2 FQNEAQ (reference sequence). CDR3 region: CASSDRDRNTGELFF. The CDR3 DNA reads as TGTGCCAGCAGCGACCGGGACAGGAACACCGGGGAGCTGTTTTTT.

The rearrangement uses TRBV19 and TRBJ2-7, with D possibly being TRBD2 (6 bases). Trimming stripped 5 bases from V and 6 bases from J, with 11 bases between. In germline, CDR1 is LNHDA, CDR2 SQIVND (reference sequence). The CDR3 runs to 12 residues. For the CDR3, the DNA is TGTGCCAGTAGTGGGGGGATGGGCGAGCAGTACTTC. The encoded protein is CASSGGMGEQYF.

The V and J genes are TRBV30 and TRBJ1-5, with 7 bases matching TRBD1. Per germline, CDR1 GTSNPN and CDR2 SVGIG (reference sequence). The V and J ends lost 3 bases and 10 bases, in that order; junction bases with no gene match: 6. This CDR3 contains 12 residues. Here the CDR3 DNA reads TGTGCCTGGAGGGACAGACAGGGACCCCAGCATTTT. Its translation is CAWRDRQGPQHF.

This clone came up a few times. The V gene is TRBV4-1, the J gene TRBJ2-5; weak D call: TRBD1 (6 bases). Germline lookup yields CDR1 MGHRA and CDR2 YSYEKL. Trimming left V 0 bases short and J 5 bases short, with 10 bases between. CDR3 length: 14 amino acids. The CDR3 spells CASSQEARGETQYF. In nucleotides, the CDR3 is TGCGCCAGCAGCCAAGAGGCTAGGGGGGAGACCCAGTACTTC.

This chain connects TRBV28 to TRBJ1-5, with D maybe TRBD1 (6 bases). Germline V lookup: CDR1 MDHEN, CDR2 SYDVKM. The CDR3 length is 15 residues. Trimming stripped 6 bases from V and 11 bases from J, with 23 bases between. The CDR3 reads CASSSFDTPHRAQHF. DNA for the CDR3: TGTGCCAGCAGCTCCTTCGACACTCCCCACAGGGCCCAGCATTTT.